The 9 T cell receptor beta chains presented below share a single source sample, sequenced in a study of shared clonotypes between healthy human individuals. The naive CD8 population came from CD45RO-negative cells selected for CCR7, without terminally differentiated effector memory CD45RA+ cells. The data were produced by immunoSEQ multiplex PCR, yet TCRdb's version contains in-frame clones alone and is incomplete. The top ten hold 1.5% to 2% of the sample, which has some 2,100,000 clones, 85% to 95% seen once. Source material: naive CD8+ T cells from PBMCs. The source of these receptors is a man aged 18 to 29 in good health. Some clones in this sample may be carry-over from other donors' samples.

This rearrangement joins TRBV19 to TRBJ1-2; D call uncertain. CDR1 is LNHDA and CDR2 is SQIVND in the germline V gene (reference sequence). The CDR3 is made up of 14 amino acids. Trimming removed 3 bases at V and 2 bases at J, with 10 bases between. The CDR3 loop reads CASSISYANYGYTF. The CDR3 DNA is TGTGCCAGTAGTATCTCCTACGCAAACTATGGCTACACCTTC.

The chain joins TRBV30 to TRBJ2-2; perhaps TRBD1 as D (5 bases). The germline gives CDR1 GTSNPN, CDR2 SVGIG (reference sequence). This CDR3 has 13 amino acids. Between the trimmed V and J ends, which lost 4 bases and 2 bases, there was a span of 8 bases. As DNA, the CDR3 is TGTGCCTGGAAGGGGTCCAACACCGGGGAGCTGTTTTTT. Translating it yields CAWKGSNTGELFF.

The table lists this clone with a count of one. The CDR3 DNA is TGTGCCAGCAGCAAGGGACAGGGAGACTCCTACAATGAGCAGTTCTTC. This gives the protein CASSKGQGDSYNEQFF. The chain uses TRBV7-7 and TRBJ2-1; 9 nucleotides agree with TRBD1. Germline CDR1 SSHAT, CDR2 FNYEAQ (reference sequence). The CDR3 has 16 residues. With V trimmed by 5 bases and J by 0 bases, 5 bases remained unmatched.

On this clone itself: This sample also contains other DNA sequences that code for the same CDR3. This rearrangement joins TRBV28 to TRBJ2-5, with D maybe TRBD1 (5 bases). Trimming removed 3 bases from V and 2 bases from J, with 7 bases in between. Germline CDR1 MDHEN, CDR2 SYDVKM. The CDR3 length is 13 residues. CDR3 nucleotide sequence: TGTGCCAGCAGTTTGGGGCAGCAAGAGACCCAGTACTTC. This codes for CASSLGQQETQYF.

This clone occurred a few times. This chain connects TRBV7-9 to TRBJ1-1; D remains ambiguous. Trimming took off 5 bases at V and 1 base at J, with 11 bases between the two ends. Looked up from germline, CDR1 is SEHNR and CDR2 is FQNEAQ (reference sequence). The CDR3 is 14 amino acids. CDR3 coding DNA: TGTGCCAGCAGCACCACTCATAAGAACACTGAAGCTTTCTTT. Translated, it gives CASSTTHKNTEAFF.

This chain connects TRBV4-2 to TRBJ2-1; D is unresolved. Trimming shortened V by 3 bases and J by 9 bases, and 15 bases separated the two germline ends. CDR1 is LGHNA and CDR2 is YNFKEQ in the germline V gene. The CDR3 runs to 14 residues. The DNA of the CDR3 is TGTGCCAGCAGCCACCCATGGTCCGGTGTTGAGCAGTTCTTC. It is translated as CASSHPWSGVEQFF.

CDR3 amino acids: CAWSVSGTIRDYTF. CDR3 DNA: TGTGCCTGGAGTGTCTCCGGGACAATCAGGGACTACACCTTC. The chain combines TRBV30 with TRBJ1-2; maybe TRBD1 (6 bases). The CDR3 spans 14 residues. The V gene's germline CDR1 is GTSNPN and CDR2 SVGIG (reference sequence). Trimming shortened V by 0 bases and J by 10 bases, and 18 bases separated the two germline ends.

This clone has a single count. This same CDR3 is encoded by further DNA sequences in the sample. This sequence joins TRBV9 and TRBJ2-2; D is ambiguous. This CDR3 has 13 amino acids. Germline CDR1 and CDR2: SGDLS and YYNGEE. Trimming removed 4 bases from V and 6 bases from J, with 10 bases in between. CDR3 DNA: TGTGCCAGCAGCCCTCCCCTACCCGGGGAGCTGTTTTTT. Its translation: CASSPPLPGELFF.

CDR3 amino acids: CASGPGQETQYF. In DNA form, the CDR3 reads TGTGCCAGCGGACCGGGCCAAGAGACCCAGTACTTC. The chain employs TRBV5-4 and TRBJ2-5; D call uncertain. CDR1 and CDR2 (germline): SGHNT, YYREEE (reference sequence). V lost 7 bases and J 1 base, leaving 8 bases between the germline ends. This CDR3 region has 12 residues.